The T cell receptor (beta chain) described here comes from a study of post-analysis software for immune sequencing data. Regarding the study as a whole: People with multiple sclerosis had a significantly lower normalized Chao1 diversity than controls did. Five TRBV segments, TRBV5-6, TRBV5-1 and TRBV20-1 among them, were found more frequent in patients than controls. When the samples were clustered directly with F measure, those that had been prepared in the same batch showed strong co-clustering.

This clonotype was seen a few times. Antigen specificity is unknown. V was cut by 5 bases and J by 2 bases, with 10 bases left in between. Germline V CDR1 and CDR2: SGHTA, FQGNSA. The CDR3 runs to 15 residues. Carried by the TCR beta cDNA libraries were unique molecular identifiers. Each sample of about 0.95 to 11 million input T cells yielded about 500,000 cDNA molecules, so each molecule approximated one T cell. TCRdb analysed the PCR reads with MiXCR anew, one entry per CDR3 protein. The top ten clones hold more than 0.45% of a sample with 700,000 to 800,000 distinct CDR3 sequences, roughly 30% of them seen once.

V usage is TRBV7-2 and J usage is TRBJ2-6, with a possible D match to TRBD1 (5 bases). This TCR derives from a girl aged 5-17 years with multiple sclerosis. What was sequenced was blood. CDR3 residues: CASSVTVAGANVLTF. The CDR3 coding sequence is TGTGCCAGCAGCGTGACAGTCGCTGGGGCCAACGTCCTGACTTTC.